This TCR beta chain was found in a study of blood T cell repertoires in COVID-19. Original methodology: The assay estimated nucleated cells by amplifying reference gene primers. Assay: immunoSEQ multiplex PCR; the TCRdb copy retains only in-frame clones and omits some. V and J calls plus clone size are reproduced from that table; the DNA served to infer D and trimming. The sample contains about 78,000 clones, roughly 86% of which appear only once. The CDR3 has 14 residues. Germline CDR1 reads LNHNV; CDR2 reads YYDKDF (reference sequence). The ends lost 3 bases at V and 3 bases at J; junction bases unmatched: 2.

The J gene is TRBJ1-5, the V gene TRBV15; 7 bases map to TRBD1. Sequenced material: peripheral blood. The clonotype originates from a man aged 50-59 years with active or convalescent COVID-19. CDR3 bases: TGTGCCACCAGCAGGGGACAGATCAATCAGCCCCAGCATTTT. Its translation is CATSRGQINQPQHF.